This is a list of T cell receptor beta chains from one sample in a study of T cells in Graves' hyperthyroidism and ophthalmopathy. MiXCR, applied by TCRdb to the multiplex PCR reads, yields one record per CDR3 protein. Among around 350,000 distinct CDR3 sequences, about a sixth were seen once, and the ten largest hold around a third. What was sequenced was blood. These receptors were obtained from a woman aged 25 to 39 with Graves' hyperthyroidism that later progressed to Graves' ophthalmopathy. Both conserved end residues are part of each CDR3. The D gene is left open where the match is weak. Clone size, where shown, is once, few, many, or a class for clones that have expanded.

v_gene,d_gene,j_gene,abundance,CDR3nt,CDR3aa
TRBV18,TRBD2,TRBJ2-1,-,TGTGCCAGCTCACCAGGACTAGCGGGGAGCTCCTACAATGAGCAGTTCTTC,CASSPGLAGSSYNEQFF
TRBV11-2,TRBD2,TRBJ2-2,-,TGTGCCAGCAGCTCCCGAAAAAGCGGGAGGAACACCGGGGAGCTGTTTTTT,CASSSRKSGRNTGELFF
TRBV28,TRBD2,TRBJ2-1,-,TGTGCCAGCAGGGCCCTCGGACTAGCGGGAGTTGATGAGCAGTTCTTC,CASRALGLAGVDEQFF
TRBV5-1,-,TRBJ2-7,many,TGCGCCAGCAGCTTGAGAGGGAGACCCAACGAGCAGTACTTC,CASSLRGRPNEQYF
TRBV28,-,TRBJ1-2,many,TGTGCCAGCAGTTTTGCAGGAGGAGAGCTAGACTATGGCTACACCTTC,CASSFAGGELDYGYTF
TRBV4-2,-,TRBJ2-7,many,TGTGCCAGCAGCCCGACGGACACAAACTACGAGCAGTACTTC,CASSPTDTNYEQYF
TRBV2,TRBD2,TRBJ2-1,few,TGTGCCAGCGACCAACGACTAGCGGGGGGGCTGGAGCAGTTCTTC,CASDQRLAGGLEQFF
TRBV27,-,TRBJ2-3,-,TGTGCCAGCAGTCCCTTCCCTCCCTTCAGCACAGATACGCAGTATTTT,CASSPFPPFSTDTQYF
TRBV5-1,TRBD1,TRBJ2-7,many,TGCGCCAGCAGCTTACTCCCTATCGACAGGGGGCGTAACAGCGGGGGTACCTACGAGCAGTACTTC,CASSLLPIDRGRNSGGTYEQYF
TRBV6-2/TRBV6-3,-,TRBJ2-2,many,TGTGCCAGCAGTTATCGGAAGGGGGCCGGGGAGCTGTTTTTT,CASSYRKGAGELFF
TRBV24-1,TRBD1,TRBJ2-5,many,TGTGCCACCAGCGGGACAGGGGGCTTGGAGACCCAGTACTTC,CATSGTGGLETQYF
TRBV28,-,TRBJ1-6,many,TGTGCCAGCAGTTTAGGCCAGGGAGACCTCCCCCTCCACTTT,CASSLGQGDLPLHF
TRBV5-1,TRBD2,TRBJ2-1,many,TGCGCCAGCAGCTTGAATGCGGGGGGGCGGTACAATGAGCAGTTCTTC,CASSLNAGGRYNEQFF
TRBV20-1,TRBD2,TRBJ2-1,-,TGCAGTGCTCCTGCCCGACTAGCGGGATTCCTTTCCTACAATGGGCACTTCTTC,CSAPARLAGFLSYNGHFF
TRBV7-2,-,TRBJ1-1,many,TGTGCCAGCAGCTTATACTTAGGGATTGAAGCTTTCTTT,CASSLYLGIEAFF
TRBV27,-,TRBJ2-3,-,TGTGCCAGCAGTTTTGGGATATCCACAGATACGCAGTATTTT,CASSFGISTDTQYF
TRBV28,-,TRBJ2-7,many,TGTGCCAGCAGTTTCAGGCACTTCCCCTACGAGCAGTACTTC,CASSFRHFPYEQYF
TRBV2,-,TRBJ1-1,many,TGTGCCAGCTTGGGGGCGCGGGGGACTGAAGCTTTCTTT,CASLGARGTEAFF
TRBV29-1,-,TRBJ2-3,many,TGCAGCGTTGGGCGTCGGGAGCAGGGGACAGATACGCAGTATTTT,CSVGRREQGTDTQYF
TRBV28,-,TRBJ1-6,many,TGTGCCAGCAGTTTAAGGGGACGCCATTCACCCCTCCACTTT,CASSLRGRHSPLHF
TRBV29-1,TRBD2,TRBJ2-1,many,TGCAGCGTTCTCGGCGGGAGCGGCTCTGGTGAGCAGTTCTTC,CSVLGGSGSGEQFF
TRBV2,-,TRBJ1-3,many,TGTGCCAGCAGGGGGATGACAGGCTCTGGAAACACCATATATTTT,CASRGMTGSGNTIYF
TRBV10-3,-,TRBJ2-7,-,TGTGCCATCAGTGATATTCGGCAGGGGCTCGGCGAGCAGTACTTC,CAISDIRQGLGEQYF
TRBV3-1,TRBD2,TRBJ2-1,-,TGTGCCAGCAGCTCCGGGACTAGCCACAATGAGCAGTTCTTC,CASSSGTSHNEQFF
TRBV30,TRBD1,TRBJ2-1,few,TGTGCCTGGGGGACAGAGTCCTACAATGAGCAGTTCTTC,CAWGTESYNEQFF
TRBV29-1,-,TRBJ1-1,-,TGCAGCGTTGTACAGTGGGAAGCTTTCTTT,CSVVQWEAFF
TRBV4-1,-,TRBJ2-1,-,TGCGCCAGCAGCCACGAAGGGGGTAGCTCCTACAATGAGCAGTTCTTC,CASSHEGGSSYNEQFF
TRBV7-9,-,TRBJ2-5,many,TGTGCCAGCAGCCCTATCCTGGGGTTGGAAGAGACCCAGTACTTC,CASSPILGLEETQYF
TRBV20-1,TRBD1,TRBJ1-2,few,TGCAGTGCTAGAGAGGGACAGGGGTCTAACTATGGCTACACCTTC,CSAREGQGSNYGYTF
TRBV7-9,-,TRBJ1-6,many,TGTGCCAGCAGCTTACATAATAATTCACCCCTCCACTTT,CASSLHNNSPLHF
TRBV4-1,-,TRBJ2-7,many,TGCGCCAGCAGCCAAGACAGGTACTACGAGCAGTACTTC,CASSQDRYYEQYF
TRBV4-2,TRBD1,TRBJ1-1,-,TGTGCCAGCAGCCATTCGAACAGGGGGAGGACTGAAGCTTTCTTT,CASSHSNRGRTEAFF
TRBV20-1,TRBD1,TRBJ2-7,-,TGCAGTGCCAGACCGGGACAGCACTACTACGAGCAGTACTTC,CSARPGQHYYEQYF
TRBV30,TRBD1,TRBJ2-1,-,TGTGCCCGGACAGGGGATTACAATGAGCAGTTCTTC,CARTGDYNEQFF
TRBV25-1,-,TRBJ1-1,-,TGTGCCAGCAGTGAGCCGGGGGGGAGCACTGAAGCTTTCTTT,CASSEPGGSTEAFF
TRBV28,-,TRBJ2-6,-,TGTGCCAGCAGTTTCACCACGCCCCGGGACCGTCTTTCCTCTGGGGCCAACGTCCTGACTTTC,CASSFTTPRDRLSSGANVLTF
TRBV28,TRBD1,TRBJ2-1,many,TGTGCCAGCAGTTTATTGGGGACAGGGGTTGACAATGAGCAGTTCTTC,CASSLLGTGVDNEQFF
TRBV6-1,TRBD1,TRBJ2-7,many,TGTGCCAGTAACAGGGGGCATAACTACGAGCAGTACTTC,CASNRGHNYEQYF
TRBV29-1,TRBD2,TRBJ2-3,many,TGCAGCACTGAGATGGCTAGCGGTCCCCCAGATACGCAGTATTTT,CSTEMASGPPDTQYF
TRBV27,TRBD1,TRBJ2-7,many,TGTGCCAGCAGTTTATCGATTGGGACAGGGGGGTCGGACGAGCAGTACTTC,CASSLSIGTGGSDEQYF
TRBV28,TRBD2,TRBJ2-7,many,TGTGCCAGCAGTTTATGGGGGGGGGACTACGAGCAGTACTTC,CASSLWGGDYEQYF
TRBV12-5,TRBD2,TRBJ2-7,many,TGTGCTAGTGGTTTGCCGCTAGCGGGAGGGGGCTACGAGCAGTACTTC,CASGLPLAGGGYEQYF
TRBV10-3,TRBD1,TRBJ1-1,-,TGTGCCATCAGTGGAAACCGGGACAGGGGCCGCCGTGGGACTGAAGCTTTCTTT,CAISGNRDRGRRGTEAFF
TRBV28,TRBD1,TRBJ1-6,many,TGTGCCAGCAGTTTGGGTTACGGGACAGGGACGTTGAGGGGACGACCCCTCCACTTT,CASSLGYGTGTLRGRPLHF
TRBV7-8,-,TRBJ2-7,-,TGTGCCAGCAGCTCGCCTAGCCTAGGGACAATTTACGAGCAGTACTTC,CASSSPSLGTIYEQYF
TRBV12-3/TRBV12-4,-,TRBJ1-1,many,TGTGCCAGCAGTTACGAAAGTAGACTAACTGAAGCTTTCTTT,CASSYESRLTEAFF
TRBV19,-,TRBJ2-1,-,TGTGCCAGTACTTTGGGAATCCACAATGAGCAGTTCTTC,CASTLGIHNEQFF
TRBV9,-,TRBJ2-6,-,TGTGCCAGCAGCGGGGACATCCTTTACTCTGGGGCCAACGTCCTGACTTTC,CASSGDILYSGANVLTF
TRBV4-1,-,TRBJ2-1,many,TGCGCCAGCAGCCAAGCCTTGTCTGATGAGCAGTTCTTC,CASSQALSDEQFF
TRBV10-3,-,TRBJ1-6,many,TGTGCCATCAGCGCAGGGTCATCCTATAATTCACCCCTCCACTTT,CAISAGSSYNSPLHF
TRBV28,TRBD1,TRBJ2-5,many,TGTGCCAGCAGGGACACAGGGGGCCTGGGGACCCAGTACTTC,CASRDTGGLGTQYF
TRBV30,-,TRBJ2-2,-,TGTGCCTGGAGTTACCATAGTGGGTCCGGGGAGCTGTTTTTT,CAWSYHSGSGELFF
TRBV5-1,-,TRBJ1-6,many,TGCGCCAGCAGCTTTCAGGGATCCGATAATTCACCCCTCCACTTT,CASSFQGSDNSPLHF
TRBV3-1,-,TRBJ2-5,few,TGTGCCAGCAGCCAAGAGCGAGCGGGCCAAGAGACCCAGTACTTC,CASSQERAGQETQYF
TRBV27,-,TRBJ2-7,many,TGTGCCAGCAGTTATGTGGGTGAGAGACCATACGAGCAGTACTTC,CASSYVGERPYEQYF
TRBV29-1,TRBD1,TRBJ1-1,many,TGCAGCGTACTTGGGGACAGGGGGCGAGGCACTGAAGCTTTCTTT,CSVLGDRGRGTEAFF